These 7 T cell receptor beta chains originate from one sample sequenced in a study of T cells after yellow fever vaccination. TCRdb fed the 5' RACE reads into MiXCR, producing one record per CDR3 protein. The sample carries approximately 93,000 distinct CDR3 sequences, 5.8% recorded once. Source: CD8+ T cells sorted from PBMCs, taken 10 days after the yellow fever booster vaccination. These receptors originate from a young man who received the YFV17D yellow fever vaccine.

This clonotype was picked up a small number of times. CDR3 in amino acids: CASSQVGARGSGETQYF. Written as DNA, the CDR3 is TGTGCCAGCAGCCAAGTAGGGGCCAGGGGTAGCGGAGAGACCCAGTACTTC. V and J are TRBV7-9 and TRBJ2-5, with D perhaps matching TRBD1 or TRBD2 (6 bases each). CDR1 is SEHNR, CDR2 FQNEAQ, per germline (reference sequence). The ends were cut back, 5 bases at V and 4 bases at J, with 23 bases in the middle. The CDR3 sequence is 17 residues long.

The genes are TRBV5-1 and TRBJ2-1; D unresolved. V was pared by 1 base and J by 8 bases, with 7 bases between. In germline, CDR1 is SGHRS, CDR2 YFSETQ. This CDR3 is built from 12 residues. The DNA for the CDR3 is TGCGCCAGCAGCTTGTTAGTCGATGAGCAGTTCTTC. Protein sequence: CASSLLVDEQFF.

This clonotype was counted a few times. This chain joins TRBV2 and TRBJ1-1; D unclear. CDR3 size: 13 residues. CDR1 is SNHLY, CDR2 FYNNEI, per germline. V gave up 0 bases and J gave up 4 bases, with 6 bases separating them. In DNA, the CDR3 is TGTGCCAGCAGTGAAGCCCCAGGCACTGAAGCTTTCTTT. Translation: CASSEAPGTEAFF.

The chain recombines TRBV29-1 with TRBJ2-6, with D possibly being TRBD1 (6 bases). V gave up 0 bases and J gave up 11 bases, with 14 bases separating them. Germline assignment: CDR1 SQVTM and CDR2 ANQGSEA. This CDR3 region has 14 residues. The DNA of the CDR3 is TGCAGCGTTGAAGATGAGGACAGCAGGGACGTCCTGACTTTC. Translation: CSVEDEDSRDVLTF. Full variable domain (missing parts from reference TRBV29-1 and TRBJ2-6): SAVISQKPSRDICQRGTSLTIQCQVDSQVTMMFWYRQQPGQSLTLIATANQGSEATYESGFVIDKFPISRPNLTFSTLTVSNMSPEDSSIYLCSVEDEDSRDVLTFGAGSRLTVL.

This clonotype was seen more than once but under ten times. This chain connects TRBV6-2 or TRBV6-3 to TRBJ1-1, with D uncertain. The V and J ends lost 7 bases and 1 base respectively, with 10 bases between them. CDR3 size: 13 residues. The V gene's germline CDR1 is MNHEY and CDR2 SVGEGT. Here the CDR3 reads CASTNGRNTEAFF. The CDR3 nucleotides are TGTGCCAGCACCAACGGGAGGAACACTGAAGCTTTCTTT.

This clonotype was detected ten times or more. The CDR3 DNA follows: TGTGCCAGCAGCTTAGGGTTAGCGGGGGCCAATGAGCAGTTCTTC. It codes for CASSLGLAGANEQFF. The chain has TRBV11-2 and TRBJ2-1, with 9 bases that match TRBD2. This CDR3 comprises 15 residues. From germline, CDR1 is SGHAT and CDR2 FQNNGV. The V and J ends lost 1 base and 6 bases, in that order; junction bases with no gene match: 4. The full variable domain, completed using reference TRBV11-2 and TRBJ2-1, is EAGVAQSPRYKIIEKRQSVAFWCNPISGHATLYWYQQILGQGPKLLIQFQNNGVVDDSQLPKDRFSAERLKGVDSTLKIQPAKLEDSAVYLCASSLGLAGANEQFFGPGTRLTVL.

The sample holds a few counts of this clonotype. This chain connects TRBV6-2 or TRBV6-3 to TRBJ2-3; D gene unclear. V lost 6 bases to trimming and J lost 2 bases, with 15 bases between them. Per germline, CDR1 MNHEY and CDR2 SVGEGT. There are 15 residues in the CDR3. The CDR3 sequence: CASRSYTILTDTQYF. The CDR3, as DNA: TGTGCCAGCAGATCTTACACAATCCTCACAGATACGCAGTATTTT.